Each of the 22 T cell receptor beta chains below was sequenced from the same sample in a study of naive and memory T cell subsets. A UMI-containing oligonucleotide was joined by 3' ligation to the TCR cDNA template. Four PCR rounds used nested alpha and beta constant region primers plus the SP2 primer. TCRdb reanalysed the 5' RACE reads using MiXCR and keeps one entry per CDR3 protein. The table includes more than 55,000 distinct CDR3 sequences, around 8% detected once. The receptor source for this set is a female donor in good health.

This chain connects TRBV7-9 to TRBJ2-7; D gene ambiguous. Germline-derived CDR1 and CDR2 are SEHNR and FQNEAQ (reference sequence). This CDR3 region has 14 residues. V shed 3 bases and J shed 2 bases, with 11 bases lying between them. CDR3 coding DNA: TGTGCCAGCAGCTTGGTGGGCGGCCCCTACGAGCAGTACTTC. Protein sequence: CASSLVGGPYEQYF.

This clonotype was seen a handful of times. The chain combines TRBV5-4 with TRBJ2-2, with D perhaps matching TRBD1 or TRBD2 (5 bases each). Germline V gene sequence: CDR1 SGHNT, CDR2 YYREEE (reference sequence). The CDR3 contains 15 residues. The CDR3 region has the DNA TGTGCGACCACAGAGGGGACGGAAAACACCGGGGAGCTGTTTTTT. The encoded protein is CATTEGTENTGELFF. Filled out from reference TRBV5-4 and TRBJ2-2, the complete variable domain reads ETGVTQSPTHLIKTRGQQVTLRCSSQSGHNTVSWYQQALGQGPQFIFQYYREEENGRGNFPPRFSGLQFPNYSSELNVNALELDDSALYLCATTEGTENTGELFFGEGSRLTVL.

The sample holds many counts of this clonotype. The CDR3 spells CASSTTGNTEAFF. DNA for the CDR3: TGTGCCAGCTCAACGACAGGGAACACTGAAGCTTTCTTT. The chain carries TRBV18 and TRBJ1-1; tentative D call: TRBD1 (6 bases). CDR1 is KGHSH, CDR2 LQKENI, per germline. Trimming cost V 5 bases and J 1 base, with 8 bases left between them. This CDR3 has 13 amino acids.

This clonotype was picked up a small number of times. The chain employs TRBV5-4 and TRBJ1-6; no clear D gene. This CDR3 spans 14 amino acids. CDR1 is SGHNT, CDR2 YYREEE, per germline (reference sequence). The germline V and J ends were trimmed by 4 bases and 9 bases, with 14 bases remaining between them. The CDR3 loop is CASSDRTSFSPLHF. The CDR3, as DNA: TGTGCCAGCAGCGACCGGACGAGTTTTTCACCCCTCCACTTT.

The gene calls are TRBV20-1 and TRBJ2-3, with 7 bases lining up with TRBD2. There are 16 residues in the CDR3. V trimming: 0 bases; J trimming: 2 bases; junction bases outside the gene matches: 8. Germline loops: CDR1 DFQATT, CDR2 SNEGSKA (reference sequence). CDR3 loop: CSARDQSAGDTDTQYF. The CDR3, as DNA: TGCAGTGCTAGAGATCAAAGTGCGGGGGACACAGATACGCAGTATTTT.

This clonotype came up many times. The chain links TRBV20-1 to TRBJ1-2; a possible D gene is TRBD1 (6 bases). This CDR3 contains 15 residues. The germline V gene has CDR1 DFQATT and CDR2 SNEGSKA (reference sequence). V was pared by 6 bases and J by 4 bases, with 21 bases between. The CDR3 coding sequence is TGCAGTGCGGACACCGATGGGGGGCGCGGCTATGGCTACACCTTC. Protein product: CSADTDGGRGYGYTF.

This clonotype was seen only a few times. As DNA, the CDR3 is TGTGCCAGCAGCCCGAGGTTTACCTACGAGCAGTACTTC. The encoded protein is CASSPRFTYEQYF. V and J are TRBV7-8 and TRBJ2-7; D not certain. Trimming shortened V by 5 bases and J by 2 bases, and 10 bases separated the two germline ends. Germline loops: CDR1 SGHVS, CDR2 FQNEAQ. The CDR3 is 13 residues long.

This clonotype appeared many times. This sequence joins TRBV29-1 and TRBJ1-4; D unresolved. V lost 7 bases, J lost 13 bases, and 16 bases lay in between. The CDR3 totals 11 residues. Germline V gene data show CDR1 as SQVTM and CDR2 as ANQGSEA. In nucleotides, the CDR3 is TGCAGCGGATCTGACGGGCTAACACTGTTTTTT. Its protein product is CSGSDGLTLFF.

This sequence joins TRBV20-1 and TRBJ1-5; TRBD1 agrees at 9 bases. CDR1 is DFQATT, CDR2 SNEGSKA, per germline (reference sequence). The CDR3 contains 15 residues. V lost 3 bases, J lost 6 bases, and 9 bases stayed unmatched. This CDR3 is CSARTGTGCGQPQHF. The CDR3 nucleotides read TGCAGTGCTAGGACCGGGACAGGGTGCGGTCAGCCCCAGCATTTT.

This rearrangement joins TRBV7-2 to TRBJ1-4; no clear D. Germline values: CDR1 SGHTA, CDR2 FQGNSA. The CDR3 length is 14 residues. The V end was cut by 1 base, the J end by 3 bases, with 6 bases between. CDR3 amino acids: CASSLGPANEKLFF. CDR3 DNA sequence: TGTGCCAGCAGCTTAGGGCCAGCTAATGAAAAACTGTTTTTT.

CDR3 nucleotides: TGCGCCAGCAGCGCCAGGACTAGCGGGGGACCAGAGCAGTTCTTC. It yields the protein CASSARTSGGPEQFF. V gene TRBV5-1 combines with J gene TRBJ2-1; 13 bases are a match to TRBD2. Germline CDR1 is SGHRS and CDR2 is YFSETQ. The CDR3 is made up of 15 amino acids. V shed 4 bases, J shed 10 bases, and the junction held 8 bases outside the gene matches.

Details on this clonotype: One end of the junction does not line up with germline, which may come from a read error. The J gene is TRBJ1-4, the V gene TRBV11-2; D is undetermined. Germline V CDR1 and CDR2: SGHAT, FQNNGV. The CDR3 has 12 residues. CDR3 nucleotides: TGTGCCAGCAGCTTAACTAACGAAAAACTGTTTTTT. Translating gives CASSLTNEKLFF. Filled out from reference TRBV11-2 and TRBJ1-4, the complete variable domain reads EAGVAQSPRYKIIEKRQSVAFWCNPISGHATLYWYQQILGQGPKLLIQFQNNGVVDDSQLPKDRFSAERLKGVDSTLKIQPAKLEDSAVYLCASSLTNEKLFFGSGTQLSVL.

This clonotype was found a few times. The chain couples TRBV19 to TRBJ2-3; no reliable D call. The V end lost 11 bases, the J end lost 3 bases, and 21 bases lay between the germline ends. From germline, CDR1 is LNHDA and CDR2 SQIVND (reference sequence). CDR3 length: 15 residues. For the CDR3, the DNA is TGTGCCTCTACGAAAGGGCCCATGGGTACAGATACGCAGTATTTT. The encoded protein is CASTKGPMGTDTQYF.

Only a few counts were recorded for this clonotype. V is TRBV29-1 and J is TRBJ2-3; D is ambiguous. Germline-derived CDR1 and CDR2 are SQVTM and ANQGSEA. The CDR3 has 11 residues. V was clipped by 7 bases and J by 6 bases, with 11 bases between them. The CDR3 sequence: CSGDELDTQYF. The CDR3 DNA reads as TGCAGCGGTGACGAGTTGGATACGCAGTATTTT.

There are many counts of this clonotype. The rearrangement joins TRBV9 to TRBJ2-7; a possible D gene is TRBD2 (6 bases). Germline assignment: CDR1 SGDLS and CDR2 YYNGEE. V lost 4 bases and J lost 6, with 20 bases in between. There are 15 residues in the CDR3. The CDR3 sequence is CASSSARTGDLEQYF. CDR3 in DNA: TGTGCCAGCAGCAGTGCCCGGACGGGGGATCTCGAGCAGTACTTC.

J is TRBJ1-1 and V is TRBV13; 8 bases fit TRBD1. The CDR3 totals 15 residues. Germline V gene data show CDR1 as PRHDT and CDR2 as FYEKMQ (reference sequence). Trimming removed 5 bases from V and 5 bases from J; junction bases left unmatched: 10. Written as DNA, the CDR3 is TGTGCCAGCAGCCGGCGCAGGGGGCTGGGTACTGAAGCTTTCTTT. Translating gives CASSRRRGLGTEAFF.

The chain has TRBV10-3 and TRBJ1-1; maybe TRBD1 (5 bases). Germline V gene lookup returns CDR1 ENHRY and CDR2 SYGVKD. V shed 6 bases and J shed 4 bases, with 12 bases lying between them. CDR3 size: 13 residues. The CDR3 loop reads CAIRAGTGTEAFF. In nucleotides, the CDR3 is TGTGCCATCAGAGCGGGGACTGGCACTGAAGCTTTCTTT.

The sample holds a few counts of this clonotype. V gene TRBV5-1 combines with J gene TRBJ1-5; 7 bases agree with TRBD1. The CDR3 length is 14 residues. Per the germline V gene, CDR1 is SGHRS and CDR2 is YFSETQ. The J segment lost 7 bases and the V segment lost 2 bases, leaving 6 bases of the junction unmatched. CDR3 coding DNA: TGCGCCAGCAGCTTTGGACAGGTTGGGCAGCCCCAGCATTTT. This sequence encodes CASSFGQVGQPQHF.

This clonotype was picked up a small number of times. This chain uses TRBV4-3 with TRBJ2-2; no firm D call. The germline CDR1 and CDR2 sequences are LGHNA and YSLEER. There are 17 residues in the CDR3. V was pared by 1 base and J by 0 bases, with 12 bases between. CDR3 DNA sequence: TGCGCCAGCAGCCAAGCCCTTGACGTCGCGAACACCGGGGAGCTGTTTTTT. It is translated as CASSQALDVANTGELFF.

The sample holds a few counts of this clonotype. The chain is built from TRBV7-2 and TRBJ1-3; 7 bases map to TRBD1. This CDR3 is 17 amino acids long. The germline CDR1 and CDR2 sequences are SGHTA and FQGNSA. The V and J ends lost 5 bases and 3 bases, in that order; junction bases with no gene match: 13. The DNA for the CDR3 is TGTGCCAGCAGCCTCACCTACGACAGGGTTTTTGGAAACACCATATATTTT. Encoded protein: CASSLTYDRVFGNTIYF.

This clonotype appeared a few times. V is TRBV20-1 and J is TRBJ2-7, with D maybe TRBD2 (5 bases). Germline CDR1 is DFQATT and CDR2 is SNEGSKA (reference sequence). Trimming removed 6 bases at V and 2 bases at J, with 17 bases between. CDR3 length: 14 residues. CDR3: CSALRPGITYEQYF. As DNA, the CDR3 is TGCAGTGCCCTGCGGCCGGGGATAACCTACGAGCAGTACTTC.

This clonotype was seen only a few times. This chain links TRBV6-9 with TRBJ2-5; D is unclear. Trimming took 3 bases from V and 0 from J, leaving 8 bases between them. There are 14 residues in the CDR3. In germline, CDR1 is MNHGY, CDR2 SVAAGI. CDR3 sequence: CASSYPPYQETQYF. In DNA, the CDR3 is TGTGCCAGCAGTTACCCCCCGTACCAAGAGACCCAGTACTTC.